This T cell receptor (beta chain) was captured in a study of graft-versus-host responses after intestinal transplantation. The study, taken as a whole, reports: Some patients had graft-donor T cell macrochimerism. In their allografts, the ratios of graft-versus-host to host-versus-graft T cell clones were high.

A single count supports this clone. Its matching antigen is unknown. V was clipped by 6 bases and J by 7 bases; unmatched bases: 8. The germline gives CDR1 MNHEY, CDR2 SVGAGI. This CDR3 is built from 14 residues. TCRdb's copy holds only in-frame clones and misses some; the assay was immunoSEQ multiplex PCR. The sample carries 130,000 to 150,000 clones, about 90% recorded once. The clonotype originates from a human donor who received an intestinal transplant. Sequencing was performed on unstimulated CD4+ T cells sorted from spleen or lymph node cells, taken before intestinal transplant. The chain recombines TRBV6-5 with TRBJ1-5, with 8 bases identical to TRBD1. CDR3 DNA: TGTGCCAGCAGCCGCGCAGGGGGCGGCCAGCCCCAGCATTTT. Translating it yields CASSRAGGGQPQHF.